What follows are 8 T cell receptor beta chains derived from one specimen sequenced in a study of cytomegalovirus exposure and HLA in healthy donors. A multiplex PCR was run with 60 Vbeta primers and 13 Jbeta primers. Using immunoSEQ multiplex PCR, the repertoire was profiled, and TCRdb retains in-frame clones only, with some absent. This listing includes about 190,000 clones. Sequencing was done on a sample of PBMCs. These receptors were taken from a woman between 25 and 40 years old in good health and CMV-seropositive.

This sequence joins TRBV29-1 and TRBJ1-2; weak D call: TRBD1 (5 bases). Trimming took off 7 bases at V and 0 bases at J, with 9 bases between the two ends. Germline loops: CDR1 SQVTM, CDR2 ANQGSEA. The CDR3 extends over 12 amino acids. The CDR3 here is CSAGGTNYGYTF. In nucleotides, the CDR3 is TGCAGCGCCGGGGGTACTAACTATGGCTACACCTTC. Full variable domain (rest looked up from reference TRBV29-1 and TRBJ1-2): SAVISQKPSRDICQRGTSLTIQCQVDSQVTMMFWYRQQPGQSLTLIATANQGSEATYESGFVIDKFPISRPNLTFSTLTVSNMSPEDSSIYLCSAGGTNYGYTFGSGTRLTVV.

The V gene is TRBV6-4, the J gene TRBJ1-5; no definite D call. V was shortened by 6 bases and J by 3 bases, with 15 bases between the two germline ends. The CDR3 has 15 residues. Germline lookup yields CDR1 MRHNA and CDR2 SNTAGT. Here the CDR3 reads CASSLGGLINQPQHF. CDR3 nucleotide sequence: TGTGCCAGCAGCCTCGGAGGACTAATCAATCAGCCCCAGCATTTT.

The J gene is TRBJ1-2, the V gene TRBV25-1, with TRBD1 matching over 10 bases. This CDR3 comprises 14 residues. Germline V gene data show CDR1 as MGHDK and CDR2 as SYGVNS. J gave up 2 bases and V 6 bases, and 3 bases lay outside the gene matches. Here the CDR3 reads CASSPGQGNYGYTF. In DNA, the CDR3 is TGTGCCAGCAGCCCGGGACAGGGGAACTATGGCTACACCTTC.

The chain links TRBV25-1 to TRBJ1-6; TRBD1 aligns across 7 bases. J was trimmed by 7 bases and V by 4 bases; bases with no gene match: 1. The CDR3 extends over 13 amino acids. The germline V gene has CDR1 MGHDK and CDR2 SYGVNS. The DNA of the CDR3 is TGTGCCAGCAGTGGGACAGGCAATTCACCCCTCCACTTT. Encoded protein: CASSGTGNSPLHF.

The J gene is TRBJ1-2, the V gene TRBV18; 7 nucleotides match TRBD1. The V and J ends lost 6 bases and 3 bases, in that order; junction bases with no gene match: 4. This CDR3 has 13 residues. Germline CDR1 and CDR2: KGHSH and LQKENI. The CDR3, as DNA: TGTGCCAGCTCGACAGGGTCCTACTATGGCTACACCTTC. Translation: CASSTGSYYGYTF.

J is TRBJ2-1 and V is TRBV7-9; 7 bases align to TRBD1. This CDR3 spans 15 amino acids. The V gene end was trimmed by 1 base and the J gene end by 3 bases; junction bases not matched to a gene: 3. From germline, CDR1 is SEHNR and CDR2 FQNEAQ (reference sequence). The CDR3 loop is CASSLGAGGYNEQFF. CDR3 coding DNA: TGTGCCAGCAGCTTAGGGGCAGGGGGCTACAATGAGCAGTTCTTC.

This chain connects TRBV28 to TRBJ2-7; 9 bases are shared with TRBD2. Trimming took 5 bases from V and 4 from J; bases not matched to a gene: 9. CDR1 and CDR2 (germline): MDHEN, SYDVKM. The CDR3 runs 15 residues. CDR3 DNA sequence: TGTGCCAGCAGTCCGGCCCTAGCGGGATGGTACGAGCAGTACTTC. Residues: CASSPALAGWYEQYF. Full variable domain (missing parts from reference TRBV28 and TRBJ2-7): DVKVTQSSRYLVKRTGEKVFLECVQDMDHENMFWYRQDPGLGLRLIYFSYDVKMKEKGDIPEGYSVSREKKERFSLILESASTNQTSMYLCASSPALAGWYEQYFGPGTRLTVT.

V usage is TRBV5-1 and J usage is TRBJ2-2; D gene ambiguous. This CDR3 has 17 amino acids. In germline, CDR1 is SGHRS, CDR2 YFSETQ. V lost 0 bases to trimming and J lost 0 bases, with 12 bases between them. CDR3: CASSLEVLGANTGELFF. CDR3 DNA sequence: TGCGCCAGCAGCTTGGAGGTTCTAGGAGCGAACACCGGGGAGCTGTTTTTT.